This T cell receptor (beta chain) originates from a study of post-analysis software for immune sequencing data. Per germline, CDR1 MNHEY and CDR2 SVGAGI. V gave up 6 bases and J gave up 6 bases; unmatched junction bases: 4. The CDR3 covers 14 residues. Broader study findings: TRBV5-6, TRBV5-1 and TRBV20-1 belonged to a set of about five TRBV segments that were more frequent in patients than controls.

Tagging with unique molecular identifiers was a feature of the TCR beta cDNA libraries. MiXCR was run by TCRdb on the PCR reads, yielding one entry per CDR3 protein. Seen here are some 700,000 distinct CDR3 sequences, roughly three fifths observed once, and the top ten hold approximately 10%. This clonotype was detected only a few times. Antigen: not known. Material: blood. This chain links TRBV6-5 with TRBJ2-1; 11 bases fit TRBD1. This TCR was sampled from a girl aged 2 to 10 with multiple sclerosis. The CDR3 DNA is TGTGCCAGCAGAGGGACAGGGGGAGTCAATGAGCAGTTCTTC. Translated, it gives CASRGTGGVNEQFF.